This T cell receptor (beta chain) is from a study of esophageal squamous cell carcinoma under preoperative chemotherapy. The CDR3 sequence is 14 residues long. Germline lookup yields CDR1 SGHTA and CDR2 FQGNSA. A word on this clonotype: One end of the junction fails to match germline, which may point to a read error.

TCRdb re-called the PCR reads with MiXCR, one entry per CDR3 protein. The sample has about 32,000 distinct CDR3 sequences, less than 65% seen once. The time point: after preoperative PTX-NDP chemotherapy. The chain uses TRBV7-2 and TRBJ2-3; D perhaps matches TRBD2 (6 bases). The receptor was isolated from a human donor with esophageal squamous cell carcinoma. The donor label of this sample is uncertain. The sample was taken from a patient given preoperative chemotherapy. CDR3 in amino acids: CAGRGRRGTDTQYF. In DNA, the CDR3 is TGTGCCGGCCGCGGGCGGCGGGGCACAGATACGCAGTATTTC.